Presented here are 6 T cell receptor beta chains from one specimen sequenced in a study of cytomegalovirus exposure and HLA in healthy donors (dated by TCRdb to the late 2010s). Libraries were constructed by the immunoSEQ multiplex PCR assay. For the multiplex PCR, a mixture combining 60 forward primers for TCR Vbeta segments and 13 reverse primers for TCR Jbeta segments was used. TCRdb carries this immuneACCESS record with in-frame sequences only. Its versions omit some clonotypes, under half of them owing to an unresolved V gene in the studies checked, with the rest unexplained. The sample contains 35,000 to 55,000 clones, 55% to 75% of them found a single time. Of the sample, 3% to 4% falls within the top ten clones. The sequenced sample consisted of PBMCs. All receptors derive from a woman younger than 45 in good health and CMV-seronegative.

This clone was counted a single time. The chain links TRBV28 to TRBJ1-6; TRBD1 aligns across 7 bases. The length of the CDR3 is 14 residues. J was trimmed by 6 bases and V by 8 bases; bases with no gene match: 7. The germline CDR1 and CDR2 sequences are MDHEN and SYDVKM. The CDR3 loop reads CASLPGQINSPLHF. In DNA, the CDR3 is TGTGCCAGCCTCCCGGGACAGATTAATTCACCCCTCCACTTT.

The CDR3 DNA sequence: TGTGCCAGCAGCCCCAGCTCGACAGGTCGGGAGACCCAGTACTTC. Protein product: CASSPSSTGRETQYF. The chain has TRBV7-7 and TRBJ2-5; a weak D match, TRBD1 (6 bases). This CDR3 has 15 residues. V was trimmed by 5 bases and J by 5 bases, leaving 18 bases between them. Germline CDR1 is SSHAT and CDR2 is FNYEAQ (reference sequence).

The table lists this clone with a few counts. The chain carries TRBV15 and TRBJ2-3; tentatively, D is TRBD2 (6 bases). The CDR3 contains 14 residues. V lost 8 bases to trimming and J lost 1 base, with 13 bases between them. The germline CDR1 and CDR2 sequences are LNHNV and YYDKDF (reference sequence). The CDR3 here is CATGSGEGTDTQYF. Here the CDR3 DNA reads TGTGCCACCGGTAGCGGTGAGGGCACAGATACGCAGTATTTT. Together with reference TRBV15 and TRBJ2-3, the CDR3 gives the full variable domain: DAMVIQNPRYQVTQFGKPVTLSCSQTLNHNVMYWYQQKSSQAPKLLFHYYDKDFNNEADTPDNFQSRRPNTSFCFLDIRSPGLGDTAMYLCATGSGEGTDTQYFGPGTRLTVL.

This chain connects TRBV30 to TRBJ2-5; a possible D gene is TRBD2 (5 bases). V shed 4 bases and J shed 4 bases, with 16 bases lying between them. CDR1 GTSNPN and CDR2 SVGIG come from the germline V gene (reference sequence). The length of the CDR3 is 14 residues. The CDR3 DNA reads as TGTGCCTGGACAACCGGGCTCGGGATAGAGACCCAGTACTTC. Translation gives CAWTTGLGIETQYF.

V usage is TRBV6-5 and J usage is TRBJ2-5, with 12 bases aligning to TRBD1. Germline V gene sequence: CDR1 MNHEY, CDR2 SVGAGI. V lost 0 bases to trimming and J lost 5 bases; unmatched junction nucleotides: 1. CDR3 size: 15 residues. CDR3 sequence (DNA): TGTGCCAGCAGTTACTCCGGGACAGGGGGCGAGACCCAGTACTTC. This codes for CASSYSGTGGETQYF.

The chain uses TRBV6-5 and TRBJ2-7, with a possible D match to TRBD2 (5 bases). The CDR3 is 15 amino acids. Germline V CDR1 and CDR2: MNHEY, SVGAGI. Trimming left V 5 bases short and J 3 bases short, with 17 bases between. The DNA for the CDR3 is TGTGCCAGCAGTACGAACCCCCTAGCCTACTACGAGCAGTACTTC. Its protein is CASSTNPLAYYEQYF.